The entry below gives a single T cell receptor beta chain sequence along with its context. No antigen is known for it. No base quality values were provided; no much bigger clone lies one nucleotide off. These data originate in a study of T cells after posttransplantation cyclophosphamide (dated by TCRdb to the mid-2010s). About the full investigation: T cell repertoire reconstitution was tracked by TRB sequencing after myeloablative bone marrow transplantation in which posttransplantation cyclophosphamide was used as GVHD prophylaxis. Antigen receptor sequencing covered samples from 35 to 40 PTCy-treated patients and about 17 of their related bone marrow donors. Blood from all 35 or so PTCy patients who had 1-year posttransplant specimens underwent TRB sequencing. Up to 3 additional blood samples from 2 to 5.2 years after transplant were also TRB-sequenced in 3 patients, as was pretransplant blood from 4 patients. Because TRA and TRB clonality correlated tightly in roughly 10 samples, the subsequent TCR analyses were limited to TRB only. Public TRB sequences were queried against a database of over 3,000 sequences associated with responses to pathogens, tumor antigens, self-antigens and alloantigens.

Sample treatment or condition, as interpreted from the label and publication: high-dose cyclophosphamide on days +3 and +4 as single-agent GVHD prophylaxis. Patients in the PTCy group got busulfan and fludarabine conditioning, a marrow graft from a related or unrelated donor, and cyclophosphamide on days +3 and +4. PTCy-treated patients were drawn from a prospective multi-institutional clinical trial. Peripheral blood and bone marrow mononuclear cells were isolated by Ficoll-Hypaque density centrifugation and cryopreserved. The investigation overall reported the following: Donor-recipient similarity was low at 1-2 months but increased during the first year, and donor CD8+ memory clones often dominated later blood repertoires. The TRB repertoires of T cells infiltrating skin or GI tract showed only limited overlap with the TRB repertoires of T cells in blood. Across 45 patients, recipient CMV seropositivity and CMV reactivation were highly associated with TRB clonality; PTCy diversity was similar to CNI/methotrexate controls.

Genomic DNA was the input for TRB sequencing, which was run either with the immunoSEQ assay at survey resolution or with the hsTCRB kit. In the source study's methods: The immunoSEQ software was used for initial read processing, and the LymphoSeq R package was used for repertoire analyses. Clonality was computed as 1 minus normalized Shannon entropy; Gini coefficient was also calculated for each TRB dataset. Phenotypes of unsorted samples were inferred by mapping TRB sequences from sorted subsets of the recipient or donor onto the same recipient's unsorted samples. The table was pulled from immuneACCESS by TCRdb, which kept in-frame rearrangements only. Such tables lose some clones; where checked, under half of the loss comes from unresolved V genes, and the rest has no known cause. V, J and clone size were drawn from that table, and D and trimming were deduced from the DNA. The sample yields approximately 22,000 clones; approximately 87% were counted once. Around 10% of the sample belongs to the ten largest clones.

This clonotype was obtained from a female patient aged 30 to 45 who received an allogeneic stem cell transplant from an unrelated donor, was CMV-positive, and had no GVHD. Some T cells may be donor cells from the graft after a transplant. The input for sequencing was PBMCs, taken after allogeneic stem cell transplant with posttransplant cyclophosphamide.

CDR3 reads: CASKGTGGNEQYF. The DNA sequence is given as TGTGCCAGCAAGGGGACAGGGGGCAACGAGCAGTACTTC. This chain joins TRBV6-6 to TRBJ2-5; TRBD1 matches 12 bases in the middle. The J call may be faulty, since TRBJ2-7 better matches the DNA end. As encoded in the germline V gene (reference sequence), CDR1 is MNHNY while CDR2 is SVGAGI. Spanning cysteine to phenylalanine, the CDR3 consists of 13 amino acids. CDR3 DNA is the only sequence kept; it has 39 bases, read in frame from the first base.